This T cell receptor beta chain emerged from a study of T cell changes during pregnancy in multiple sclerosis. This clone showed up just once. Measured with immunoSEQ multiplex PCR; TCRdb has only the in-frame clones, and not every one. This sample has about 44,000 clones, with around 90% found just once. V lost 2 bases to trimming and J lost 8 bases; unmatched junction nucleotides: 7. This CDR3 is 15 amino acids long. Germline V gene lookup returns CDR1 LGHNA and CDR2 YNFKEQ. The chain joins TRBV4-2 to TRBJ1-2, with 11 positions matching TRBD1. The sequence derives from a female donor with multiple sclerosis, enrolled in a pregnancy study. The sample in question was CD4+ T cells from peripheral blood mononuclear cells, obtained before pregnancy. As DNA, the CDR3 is TGTGCCAGCAGCCAACCCTGGGGACAGGGGGTCGGCTACACCTTC. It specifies CASSQPWGQGVGYTF.